Following are 21 T cell receptor beta chains from one sample sequenced in a study of cytomegalovirus exposure and HLA in healthy donors. The primer mix had 60 Vbeta and 13 Jbeta primers. Libraries were prepared by immunoSEQ multiplex PCR; TCRdb keeps only in-frame clonotypes and omits some of them. Of about 140,000 clones detected, 85% to 90% appear once; the ten largest clones hold around 5.5%. Sequenced sample: PBMCs. These receptor sequences come from a woman in her thirties in good health and CMV-seronegative.

This chain joins TRBV25-1 and TRBJ1-4, with 12 positions matching TRBD1. From germline, CDR1 is MGHDK and CDR2 SYGVNS. Trimming at V came to 5 bases and at J to 7 bases, leaving 8 bases not matched to a gene. The CDR3 totals 16 residues. CDR3 residues: CASSSGTGGYGEKLFF. The CDR3 coding sequence is TGTGCCAGCAGTTCTGGGACAGGGGGCTACGGTGAAAAACTGTTTTTT.

Turning to this clone: Other nucleotide sequences in the sample specify the same CDR3. V and J are TRBV7-9 and TRBJ2-5, with D maybe TRBD1 (6 bases). This CDR3 comprises 13 residues. V lost 0 bases and J 4 bases, leaving 6 bases between the germline ends. Germline-derived CDR1 and CDR2 are SEHNR and FQNEAQ (reference sequence). In DNA form, the CDR3 reads TGTGCCAGCAGCTTAGCCAGGGGAGAGACCCAGTACTTC. Protein sequence: CASSLARGETQYF. The full variable domain, with the rest looked up from reference TRBV7-9 and TRBJ2-5, is DTGVSQNPRHKITKRGQNVTFRCDPISEHNRLYWYRQTLGQGPEFLTYFQNEAQLEKSRLLSDRFSAERPKGSFSTLEIQRTEQGDSAMYLCASSLARGETQYFGPGTRLLVL.

This clone occurred once. The chain has TRBV7-8 and TRBJ2-4; no clear D. The V gene's germline CDR1 is SGHVS and CDR2 FQNEAQ. This CDR3 region has 14 residues. V lost 2 bases and J lost 7, with 12 bases in between. The CDR3 region is CASSLSPLTNIQYF. In DNA, the CDR3 is TGTGCCAGCAGCTTATCTCCCCTCACTAACATTCAGTACTTC.

The genes are TRBV28 and TRBJ1-5, with D possibly matching TRBD1 (6 bases). Germline V CDR1 and CDR2: MDHEN, SYDVKM. CDR3 length: 17 amino acids. V shed 3 bases and J shed 0 bases, with 15 bases lying between them. The CDR3: CASSFGYRADSNQPQHF. The CDR3 DNA is TGTGCCAGCAGTTTCGGGTACAGGGCGGATAGCAATCAGCCCCAGCATTTT.

CDR3 amino acids: CASSQDPGRFYGYTF. DNA of the CDR3: TGCGCCAGCAGCCAAGATCCAGGAAGGTTCTATGGCTACACCTTC. The chain carries TRBV4-3 and TRBJ1-2; the D is unclear. Germline V CDR1 and CDR2: LGHNA, YSLEER. V lost 0 bases, J lost 4 bases, and 12 bases lay in between. CDR3 size: 15 residues.

The chain has TRBV4-3 and TRBJ2-5, with a tentative D call TRBD1 (5 bases). Germline CDR1 LGHNA, CDR2 YSLEER. V lost 0 bases, J lost 1 base, and 12 bases lay in between. The CDR3 extends over 16 amino acids. Written as DNA, the CDR3 is TGCGCCAGCAGCCAAGATCACAGGAGACTCCAAGAGACCCAGTACTTC. Protein sequence: CASSQDHRRLQETQYF.

The chain joins TRBV30 to TRBJ1-1; D is undetermined. V lost 0 bases and J lost 1, with 6 bases in between. The CDR3 has 13 amino acids. CDR1 and CDR2 from the germline V gene are GTSNPN and SVGIG (reference sequence). The DNA of the CDR3 is TGTGCCTGGAGTGTACAGCAGAACACTGAAGCTTTCTTT. Protein product: CAWSVQQNTEAFF.

The chain combines TRBV7-2 with TRBJ1-3; unclear D gene. The CDR3 covers 12 residues. Deletions cut 4 bases from V and 3 bases from J, with 4 bases between. Germline loops: CDR1 SGHTA, CDR2 FQGNSA. The CDR3 sequence is CASSSNGNTIYF. In nucleotides, the CDR3 is TGTGCCAGCAGCTCCAATGGAAACACCATATATTTT.

The chain employs TRBV4-2 and TRBJ2-5; TRBD2 matches at 9 bases. There are 19 residues in the CDR3. CDR1 and CDR2 (germline): LGHNA, YNFKEQ. V shed 0 bases, J shed 2 bases, and the junction held 13 bases outside the gene matches. CDR3 protein: CASSQDKGVASGAQETQYF. In nucleotides, the CDR3 is TGTGCCAGCAGCCAAGATAAGGGGGTCGCTAGCGGGGCTCAAGAGACCCAGTACTTC.

This chain connects TRBV7-9 to TRBJ2-1; the D gene is possibly TRBD2 (5 bases). Per the germline V gene, CDR1 is SEHNR and CDR2 is FQNEAQ (reference sequence). CDR3 length equals 12 residues. CDR3 DNA sequence: TGTGCTAAGGAGGCGGCCTCGAATGAGCAGTTCTTC. Translation gives CAKEAASNEQFF.

V gene TRBV5-4 combines with J gene TRBJ2-3; 11 bases map to TRBD2. From germline, CDR1 is SGHNT and CDR2 YYREEE (reference sequence). This CDR3 comprises 16 residues. The V segment lost 5 bases and the J segment 0 bases; nucleotides outside the gene matches: 5. The CDR3 protein is CASSLRLAGSTDTQYF. DNA for the CDR3: TGTGCCAGCAGTCTCCGACTAGCGGGGAGCACAGATACGCAGTATTTT.

V gene TRBV11-2 combines with J gene TRBJ2-5; 8 bases are shared with TRBD1. The germline CDR1 and CDR2 sequences are SGHAT and FQNNGV. The CDR3 is 15 residues long. The V gene end was trimmed by 1 base and the J gene end by 9 bases; junction bases not matched to a gene: 10. The CDR3 region has the DNA TGTGCCAGCAGCTTAGGACAGGGGAGGCCAAGGGCCCAGTACTTC. This translates into CASSLGQGRPRAQYF.

V usage is TRBV28 and J usage is TRBJ2-7; 7 bases agree with TRBD1. CDR1 MDHEN and CDR2 SYDVKM come from the germline V gene. The CDR3 runs to 15 residues. With V trimmed by 6 bases and J by 4 bases, 12 bases remained unmatched. The CDR3 region has the DNA TGTGCCAGCAGCTCCCACGACCTGACAGGGTACGAGCAGTACTTC. Amino acid sequence: CASSSHDLTGYEQYF.

The chain has TRBV9 and TRBJ2-3, with D maybe TRBD2 (6 bases). Trimming pared 4 bases from V and 2 bases from J, leaving 14 bases between. CDR3 length: 15 residues. Germline values: CDR1 SGDLS, CDR2 YYNGEE. This CDR3 reads CASSKGDFYTDTQYF. CDR3 nucleotide sequence: TGTGCCAGCAGCAAAGGGGACTTCTACACAGATACGCAGTATTTT.

The V gene is TRBV27, the J gene TRBJ2-2, with TRBD2 matching 11 bases. The CDR3 consists of 16 residues. Germline V CDR1 and CDR2: MNHEY, SMNVEV (reference sequence). V lost 3 bases, J lost 5 bases, and 5 bases stayed unmatched. The CDR3 sequence is CASSFWLAGGTGELFF. The CDR3 bases are TGTGCCAGCAGTTTCTGGCTAGCGGGAGGTACCGGGGAGCTGTTTTTT.

The chain employs TRBV7-9 and TRBJ1-5; the match to TRBD1 covers 7 bases. CDR3 length equals 14 residues. Germline V gene sequence: CDR1 SEHNR, CDR2 FQNEAQ (reference sequence). V trimming: 4 bases; J trimming: 1 base; junction bases outside the gene matches: 1. The CDR3: CASSSQGSNQPQHF. The CDR3 DNA follows: TGTGCCAGCAGCTCACAGGGGAGCAATCAGCCCCAGCATTTT. Combining the CDR3 with reference TRBV7-9 and TRBJ1-5 gives the whole variable domain DTGVSQNPRHKITKRGQNVTFRCDPISEHNRLYWYRQTLGQGPEFLTYFQNEAQLEKSRLLSDRFSAERPKGSFSTLEIQRTEQGDSAMYLCASSSQGSNQPQHFGDGTRLSIL.

The chain links TRBV28 to TRBJ2-6, with D perhaps TRBD2 (5 bases). The CDR3 extends over 17 amino acids. V lost 4 bases to trimming and J lost 4 bases, with 17 bases between them. The germline V gene encodes CDR1 MDHEN and CDR2 SYDVKM. CDR3 region: CASSSGLSLGGANVLTF. The DNA for the CDR3 is TGTGCCAGCAGTTCTGGACTGTCTTTGGGAGGGGCCAACGTCCTGACTTTC.

The chain uses TRBV27 and TRBJ2-1, with TRBD2 matching 7 bases. The CDR3 consists of 13 residues. Germline CDR1 reads MNHEY; CDR2 reads SMNVEV (reference sequence). V was pared by 6 bases and J by 8 bases, with 7 bases of the junction left unmatched. The DNA of the CDR3 is TGTGCCAGCAGGGTAGGAGGGAGGGATGAGCAGTTCTTC. The encoded protein is CASRVGGRDEQFF.

V is TRBV4-3 and J is TRBJ2-7; D is unresolved. Germline CDR1 and CDR2: LGHNA and YSLEER. V was clipped by 0 bases and J by 2 bases, with 11 bases between them. The CDR3 sequence is 15 residues long. The DNA for the CDR3 is TGCGCCAGCAGCCAAGAATTCACAAATACCTACGAGCAGTACTTC. Residues: CASSQEFTNTYEQYF.

The chain uses TRBV7-8 and TRBJ1-5, with 12 bases matching TRBD1. The CDR3 has 15 amino acids. The V gene end was trimmed by 5 bases and the J gene end by 3 bases; junction bases not matched to a gene: 2. CDR1 and CDR2 from the germline V gene are SGHVS and FQNEAQ. Here the CDR3 reads CASSLGQGANQPQHF. In nucleotides, the CDR3 is TGTGCCAGCAGCCTGGGACAGGGGGCCAATCAGCCCCAGCATTTT.

The chain uses TRBV19 and TRBJ2-1; D is possibly TRBD2 (5 bases). Germline lookup yields CDR1 LNHDA and CDR2 SQIVND (reference sequence). This CDR3 spans 15 amino acids. The germline V and J ends were trimmed by 1 base and 2 bases, with 9 bases remaining between them. The CDR3 DNA sequence: TGTGCCAGTAGTATAGGCGGGCTACCCTACAATGAGCAGTTCTTC. As protein: CASSIGGLPYNEQFF.